Listed here are 12 T cell receptor beta chains from one sample, sequenced in a study of blood T cell repertoires in COVID-19. Some clones are missing from TCRdb's copy, which holds only in-frame ones; the method was immunoSEQ multiplex PCR. The data show under 200,000 clones, around 82% seen once. Sequencing was done on a sample of PBMCs or T cells enriched from blood (not recorded which). Receptors were obtained from a woman aged 55-69 years with acute COVID-19.

V gene TRBV27 combines with J gene TRBJ1-5; 7 bases line up with TRBD1. Germline V gene data show CDR1 as MNHEY and CDR2 as SMNVEV (reference sequence). CDR3 length: 17 residues. V shed 3 bases, J shed 4 bases, and the junction held 12 bases outside the gene matches. CDR3 protein: CASSLIWIAQGNQPQHF. Written as DNA, the CDR3 is TGTGCCAGCAGTTTGATCTGGATCGCACAGGGGAATCAGCCCCAGCATTTT.

The V call is TRBV19, the J call TRBJ2-3, with TRBD1 as a possible D gene (6 bases). CDR3 length equals 15 residues. The ends were cut back, 6 bases at V and 5 bases at J, with 18 bases in the middle. Germline-derived CDR1 and CDR2 are LNHDA and SQIVND (reference sequence). For the CDR3, the DNA is TGTGCCAGTAGAGATGGAGACAGGCCGGTAGATACGCAGTATTTT. Translated: CASRDGDRPVDTQYF.

This chain joins TRBV7-2 and TRBJ2-4; 12 bases map to TRBD2. CDR3 length equals 12 residues. The V segment lost 5 bases and the J segment 12 bases; nucleotides outside the gene matches: 2. CDR1 and CDR2 from the germline V gene are SGHTA and FQGNSA. CDR3 in amino acids: CASSATSGGQYF. The DNA of the CDR3 is TGTGCCAGCAGCGCGACTAGCGGGGGTCAGTACTTC.

Worth noting for this clone: An end of the junction does not agree with germline; a read error may underlie this. This sequence joins TRBV12-3 or TRBV12-4 and TRBJ2-5, with 9 bases matching TRBD2. This CDR3 has 13 amino acids. CDR3 amino acids: CASSVAGDWTQYF. As DNA, the CDR3 is TGTGCCAGCAGTGTAGCGGGGGACTGGACCCAGTACTTC.

The chain is built from TRBV29-1 and TRBJ1-4, with 9 bases that match TRBD1. The CDR3 has 14 residues. The germline CDR1 and CDR2 sequences are SQVTM and ANQGSEA. The trim removed 4 bases at V and 5 bases at J, leaving 5 bases unmatched. The CDR3 region is CSVGKGTGNEKLFF. CDR3 coding DNA: TGCAGCGTTGGTAAAGGGACAGGGAATGAAAAACTGTTTTTT.

The chain is built from TRBV6-1 and TRBJ2-7; D is possibly TRBD2 (5 bases). The CDR3 loop spans 14 amino acids. Germline CDR1 reads MNHNS; CDR2 reads SASEGT. The V gene lost 2 bases and the J gene lost 4 bases, with 12 bases spanning the gap. In DNA, the CDR3 is TGTGCCAGCAGTGAACAGGATTCGGGGTACGAGCAGTACTTC. This gives the protein CASSEQDSGYEQYF.

This clone was counted once. The chain has TRBV27 and TRBJ2-1, with D perhaps TRBD2 (6 bases). The CDR3 has 17 amino acids. The germline V gene encodes CDR1 MNHEY and CDR2 SMNVEV (reference sequence). V was cut by 0 bases and J by 4 bases, with 16 bases left in between. In DNA form, the CDR3 reads TGTGCCAGCAGTTTATCTCCCCCGGGAGTGGGATACAATGAGCAGTTCTTC. It specifies CASSLSPPGVGYNEQFF.

The chain is built from TRBV7-2 and TRBJ2-7; 10 positions agree with TRBD1. Looked up from germline, CDR1 is SGHTA and CDR2 is FQGNSA. V trimming: 5 bases; J trimming: 4 bases; junction bases outside the gene matches: 5. The CDR3 runs to 14 residues. CDR3 sequence (DNA): TGTGCCAGCAGCGTAGACAGGGGGCTTTACGAGCAGTACGTC. Protein: CASSVDRGLYEQYV.

The chain carries TRBV4-1 and TRBJ2-1, with 8 positions matching TRBD2. CDR3 size: 15 residues. Germline-derived CDR1 and CDR2 are MGHRA and YSYEKL. Losses at the gene ends were 6 bases for V and 1 base for J; bases not matched to a gene: 5. CDR3 in amino acids: CASSLSGDSYNEQFF. In nucleotides, the CDR3 is TGCGCCAGCAGTCTTAGCGGGGATTCCTACAATGAGCAGTTCTTC.

The gene calls are TRBV11-2 and TRBJ2-1; possible D gene TRBD2, 5 bases. The CDR3 has 13 amino acids. Trimming took off 6 bases at V and 9 bases at J, with 15 bases between the two ends. CDR1 SGHAT and CDR2 FQNNGV come from the germline V gene. This CDR3 is CASRVEGPGEQFF. As DNA, the CDR3 is TGTGCCAGCAGGGTTGAGGGCCCGGGTGAGCAGTTCTTC.

This clone appeared a single time. The V gene is TRBV6-5, the J gene TRBJ1-2; D is uncertain. The germline V gene encodes CDR1 MNHEY and CDR2 SVGAGI. V lost 0 bases to trimming and J lost 3 bases, with 14 bases between them. The CDR3 has 16 amino acids. CDR3 coding DNA: TGTGCCAGCAGTTACTCAAGGGAGCCCGAGGACTATGGCTACACCTTC. Encoded protein: CASSYSREPEDYGYTF.

The genes are TRBV10-3 and TRBJ2-5, with 12 bases identical to TRBD1. Germline CDR1 and CDR2: ENHRY and SYGVKD. V lost 10 bases and J lost 5; bases outside the gene matches: 8. This CDR3 has 14 residues. CDR3 in amino acids: CATLRDRGHETQYF. CDR3 DNA: TGTGCCACGCTCCGGGACAGGGGGCACGAGACCCAGTACTTC.